This is a list of T cell receptor beta chains from one sample in a study of OX40 agonist ivuxolimab in advanced cancers. Clones were read by immunoSEQ multiplex PCR, and TCRdb kept only the in-frame ones, dropping some. The sample yields tens of thousands of clones, around 90% seen once. Material: CD4+ or CD8+ T cells sorted from blood, obtained in a trial of the OX40 agonist ivuxolimab. The receptors were gathered from an adult with an advanced solid tumor such as melanoma, head and neck, liver or kidney cancer. The CDR3 runs from the conserved cysteine through the conserved F or W. Each record gives: J gene, D gene, CDR3 length, V gene, clone size, CDR3 protein, CDR3 DNA. A D gene is named only where the DNA matches it firmly. Clone size appears in some rows only: once, few, many, or a class for an expanded clone.

J: TRBJ1-1
D: -
length: 13
V: TRBV14
size: -
CDR3: CASSQPGPTEAFF
DNA: TGTGCCAGCAGCCAACCGGGGCCCACTGAAGCTTTCTTT

J: TRBJ2-5
D: TRBD2
length: 13
V: TRBV6-5
size: -
CDR3: CASPAGDQETQYF
DNA: TGTGCCAGCCCAGCGGGAGATCAAGAGACCCAGTACTTC

J: TRBJ2-7
D: -
length: 15
V: TRBV14
size: once
CDR3: CASSQRGDGAYEQYF
DNA: TGTGCCAGCAGCCAACGAGGGGACGGAGCCTACGAGCAGTACTTC

J: TRBJ1-1
D: -
length: 12
V: TRBV12-5
size: -
CDR3: CALPGENTEAFF
DNA: TGTGCTCTACCGGGGGAGAACACTGAAGCTTTCTTT

J: TRBJ2-5
D: -
length: 14
V: TRBV30
size: -
CDR3: CAWSGLALQETQYF
DNA: TGTGCCTGGAGTGGTCTAGCCCTACAAGAGACCCAGTACTTC

J: TRBJ1-6
D: TRBD1
length: 14
V: TRBV30
size: -
CDR3: CAWSTGTANSPLHF
DNA: TGTGCCTGGAGTACCGGGACAGCGAATTCACCCCTCCACTTT

J: TRBJ2-3
D: TRBD2
length: 14
V: TRBV30
size: -
CDR3: CAWSSGGGTDTQYF
DNA: TGTGCCTGGAGTTCCGGGGGAGGGACAGATACGCAGTATTTT

J: TRBJ2-7
D: -
length: 15
V: TRBV11-3
size: -
CDR3: CASSLTPLQPTEQYF
DNA: TGTGCCAGCAGCTTAACCCCCCTGCAGCCCACTGAGCAGTACTTC

J: TRBJ1-6
D: -
length: 15
V: TRBV5-1
size: -
CDR3: CASSLGGGPDSPLHF
DNA: TGCGCCAGCAGTCTCGGTGGGGGTCCGGATTCACCCCTCCACTTT

J: TRBJ1-3
D: TRBD1
length: 16
V: TRBV5-1
size: -
CDR3: CASSEGDRVFGNTIYF
DNA: TGCGCCAGCAGCGAAGGTGACAGGGTATTTGGAAACACCATATATTTT

J: TRBJ1-4
D: -
length: 14
V: TRBV7-9
size: -
CDR3: CASSLLTRNEKLFF
DNA: TGTGCCAGCAGCTTATTGACCAGAAATGAAAAACTGTTTTTT

J: TRBJ1-2
D: -
length: 13
V: TRBV6-5
size: once
CDR3: CATGVGPPVRPTF
DNA: TGTGCCACCGGCGTTGGACCCCCAGTTCGACCCACCTTC

J: TRBJ1-2
D: -
length: 15
V: TRBV5-6
size: -
CDR3: CASSLAGGPGKGYTF
DNA: TGTGCCAGCAGCTTGGCCGGGGGGCCTGGTAAAGGCTACACCTTC

J: TRBJ2-6
D: -
length: 14
V: TRBV6-1
size: -
CDR3: CASSETTGSSVLTF
DNA: TGTGCCAGCAGTGAAACCACAGGGAGTTCCGTCCTGACTTTC

J: TRBJ1-6
D: -
length: 15
V: TRBV5-1
size: once
CDR3: CASSLSGGGRSPLHF
DNA: TGCGCTAGCAGCTTGTCGGGGGGTGGTCGATCACCCCTCCACTTT

J: TRBJ2-7
D: -
length: 11
V: TRBV19
size: -
CDR3: CATSRSYEQYF
DNA: TGTGCCACCAGTAGGTCCTACGAGCAGTACTTC

J: TRBJ1-5
D: -
length: 18
V: TRBV12-5
size: -
CDR3: CASGLTRAGINSNQPQHF
DNA: TGTGCTAGTGGTTTAACGAGGGCGGGGATTAATAGCAATCAGCCCCAGCATTTT

J: TRBJ2-2
D: -
length: 16
V: TRBV15
size: -
CDR3: CATSRGEGFVTGELFF
DNA: TGTGCCACCAGCAGAGGTGAGGGGTTCGTCACCGGGGAGCTGTTTTTT

J: TRBJ1-5
D: -
length: 14
V: TRBV5-1
size: -
CDR3: CASSTPGINQPQHF
DNA: TGCGCCAGCAGCACCCCAGGTATCAATCAGCCCCAGCATTTT

J: TRBJ2-2
D: -
length: 15
V: TRBV9
size: -
CDR3: CASSGSESNTGELFF
DNA: TGTGCCAGCAGCGGAAGCGAGTCGAACACCGGGGAGCTGTTTTTT

J: TRBJ1-1
D: -
length: 14
V: TRBV6-1
size: -
CDR3: CASIKTVGNTEAFF
DNA: TGTGCCAGCATCAAGACGGTAGGGAACACTGAAGCTTTCTTT

J: TRBJ2-7
D: -
length: 14
V: TRBV6-5
size: -
CDR3: CASSYVGNSYEQYF
DNA: TGTGCCAGCAGTTACGTAGGGAACTCCTACGAGCAGTACTTC

J: TRBJ2-3
D: -
length: 15
V: TRBV11-2
size: -
CDR3: CASSSPLGGTDTQYF
DNA: TGTGCCAGCAGCTCTCCGCTGGGGGGCACAGATACGCAGTATTTT

J: TRBJ1-5
D: -
length: 14
V: TRBV18
size: -
CDR3: CASSPTRGGGPQHF
DNA: TGTGCCAGCTCACCAACCCGAGGTGGGGGGCCCCAGCATTTT

J: TRBJ2-5
D: -
length: 14
V: TRBV6-1
size: -
CDR3: CASRDLGVEETQYF
DNA: TGTGCCAGCAGAGATTTGGGGGTAGAAGAGACCCAGTACTTC

J: TRBJ1-6
D: TRBD1
length: 15
V: TRBV14
size: -
CDR3: CASSSRTGERSPLHF
DNA: TGTGCCAGCAGCAGTCGGACAGGGGAGAGGTCACCCCTCCACTTT

J: TRBJ2-7
D: TRBD2
length: 16
V: TRBV12-5
size: -
CDR3: CASGLAAGTSSYEQYF
DNA: TGTGCTAGTGGTTTGGCCGCCGGGACTAGCTCCTACGAGCAGTACTTC

J: TRBJ2-5
D: -
length: 14
V: TRBV19
size: -
CDR3: CASTGPSREETQYF
DNA: TGTGCCAGTACGGGCCCTTCTCGGGAAGAGACCCAGTACTTC

J: TRBJ2-3
D: TRBD2
length: 18
V: TRBV14
size: -
CDR3: CASSQSRIRGGRGDTQYF
DNA: TGTGCCAGCAGCCAATCTCGTATACGGGGGGGCCGGGGAGATACGCAGTATTTT

J: TRBJ2-3
D: -
length: 15
V: TRBV6-5
size: -
CDR3: CASSYRAFSTDTQYF
DNA: TGTGCCAGCAGTTATCGGGCTTTTAGCACAGATACGCAGTATTTT

J: TRBJ1-2
D: TRBD1
length: 15
V: TRBV29-1
size: -
CDR3: CSVQANNRGQGGYTF
DNA: TGCAGCGTTCAAGCCAATAACAGGGGGCAAGGTGGCTACACCTTC

J: TRBJ1-5
D: -
length: 16
V: TRBV6-1
size: -
CDR3: CASSESHSNSNQPQHF
DNA: TGTGCCAGCAGTGAATCTCACTCTAATAGCAATCAGCCCCAGCATTTT

J: TRBJ1-1
D: TRBD1
length: 15
V: TRBV6-6
size: once
CDR3: CASSPRQGAGTEAFF
DNA: TGTGCCAGCAGTCCCCGACAGGGGGCAGGTACTGAAGCTTTCTTT

J: TRBJ2-7
D: -
length: 15
V: TRBV6-5
size: -
CDR3: CASSYRLEVPYEQYF
DNA: TGTGCCAGCAGCTACCGCCTTGAGGTTCCCTACGAGCAGTACTTC

J: TRBJ2-2
D: -
length: 16
V: TRBV5-4
size: -
CDR3: CASSLVVGGNTGELFF
DNA: TGTGCCAGCAGCTTGGTGGTGGGCGGGAACACCGGGGAGCTGTTTTTT

J: TRBJ2-5
D: -
length: 11
V: TRBV7-8
size: -
CDR3: CASSAEETQYF
DNA: TGTGCCAGCAGCGCGGAAGAGACCCAGTACTTC

J: TRBJ1-6
D: -
length: 16
V: TRBV7-6
size: -
CDR3: CASTLGGSSYNSPLHF
DNA: TGTGCCAGCACCTTGGGGGGGAGCTCCTATAATTCACCCCTCCACTTT

J: TRBJ2-3
D: -
length: 14
V: TRBV11-2
size: -
CDR3: CASSLGTSTDTQYF
DNA: TGTGCCAGCAGCTTAGGAACTAGCACAGATACGCAGTATTTT

J: TRBJ2-7
D: TRBD1
length: 15
V: TRBV19
size: -
CDR3: CASSIRTGNFYEQYF
DNA: TGTGCCAGTAGTATAAGGACAGGGAATTTCTACGAGCAGTACTTC

J: TRBJ2-5
D: TRBD1
length: 14
V: TRBV15
size: -
CDR3: CATSRDRGSETQYF
DNA: TGTGCCACCAGCAGAGACAGGGGGTCAGAGACCCAGTACTTC

J: TRBJ2-5
D: TRBD1
length: 15
V: TRBV19
size: -
CDR3: CASSIDGRQGETQYF
DNA: TGTGCCAGTAGTATAGATGGCCGACAGGGAGAGACCCAGTACTTC

J: TRBJ1-2
D: TRBD1
length: 15
V: TRBV4-1
size: -
CDR3: CASSHKRDRTDGYTF
DNA: TGCGCCAGCAGCCATAAACGGGACAGAACTGATGGCTACACCTTC

J: TRBJ2-6
D: -
length: 18
V: TRBV9
size: -
CDR3: CASSVAQGLRSGANVLTF
DNA: TGTGCCAGCAGCGTAGCCCAGGGTTTACGCTCTGGGGCCAACGTCCTGACTTTC

J: TRBJ2-2
D: -
length: 11
V: TRBV19
size: -
CDR3: CASTSTGELFF
DNA: TGTGCCAGTACTTCCACCGGGGAGCTGTTTTTT

J: TRBJ2-7
D: -
length: 18
V: TRBV4-2
size: -
CDR3: CASSLQGGAGPSSYEQYF
DNA: TGTGCCAGCAGCCTTCAGGGGGGAGCGGGACCTAGCTCCTACGAGCAGTACTTC

J: TRBJ2-3
D: -
length: 14
V: TRBV5-1
size: -
CDR3: CASSALGKVGTQYF
DNA: TGCGCCAGCAGCGCCCTGGGTAAGGTAGGTACGCAGTATTTT

J: TRBJ1-1
D: -
length: 13
V: TRBV10-1
size: -
CDR3: CASSLGTRKGAFF
DNA: TGCGCCAGCAGTCTCGGGACCCGCAAAGGAGCTTTCTTT

J: TRBJ1-4
D: -
length: 13
V: TRBV11-1
size: -
CDR3: CASSSQDTEKLFF
DNA: TGTGCCAGCAGCTCCCAGGACACGGAAAAACTGTTTTTT

J: TRBJ2-7
D: TRBD2
length: 15
V: TRBV7-4
size: once
CDR3: CASSVGLAGLGEQYF
DNA: TGTGCCAGCAGTGTCGGACTAGCCGGATTGGGCGAGCAGTACTTC

J: TRBJ2-7
D: TRBD1
length: 14
V: TRBV10-2
size: -
CDR3: CASRLRQGAGEQYF
DNA: TGCGCCAGCAGACTTAGACAGGGGGCTGGCGAGCAGTACTTC

J: TRBJ2-7
D: -
length: 14
V: TRBV30
size: -
CDR3: CACVPGQLQGEQYF
DNA: TGTGCCTGTGTCCCGGGTCAGCTCCAGGGCGAGCAGTACTTC

J: TRBJ2-7
D: -
length: 13
V: TRBV18
size: -
CDR3: CASSRDPNYEQYF
DNA: TGTGCCAGCTCACGGGACCCGAACTACGAGCAGTACTTC